This record covers a single T cell receptor beta chain. Its antigen is as yet unknown. The data were taken from a study of cytomegalovirus exposure and HLA in healthy donors. General study points: While the bulk of TCR sequences proved rare, some public TCRs turned up in many donors.

Clones were read by immunoSEQ multiplex PCR, and TCRdb kept only the in-frame ones, dropping some. The profile covers some 170,000 clones, with roughly 89% appearing a single time and roughly 1.4% taken by the ten largest. Trimming cost V 6 bases and J 0 bases, with 8 bases left between them. The CDR3 covers 13 residues. Germline CDR1 MNHEY, CDR2 SVGAGI. The sequenced material came from PBMCs. The rearrangement uses TRBV6-5 and TRBJ2-5; no reliable D call. The clonotype originates from a woman in her twenties or thirties in good health and CMV-seronegative. CDR3 DNA sequence: TGTGCCAGCAGATTAGACAACCAAGAGACCCAGTACTTC. Its protein is CASRLDNQETQYF.